This passage covers 22 T cell receptor beta chains from one sample sequenced in a study of siplizumab effects on memory and regulatory T cells. TCRdb's copy holds only in-frame clones and misses some; the assay was immunoSEQ multiplex PCR. The sample includes around 110,000 clones, about 94% of them seen just once. The sequenced material came from non-Treg CD4+ T cells sorted from blood. The origin of the receptors is a human donor in good health.

The chain recombines TRBV5-1 with TRBJ2-7, with D perhaps matching TRBD1 (5 bases). V was shortened by 0 bases and J by 6 bases, with 16 bases between the two germline ends. Germline V CDR1 and CDR2: SGHRS, YFSETQ. The CDR3 consists of 15 residues. The CDR3 DNA reads TGCGCCAGCAGCTTGGGGGCTCAGGGCTTAAGCGAGCAGTACTTC. This encodes CASSLGAQGLSEQYF.

This chain connects TRBV18 to TRBJ1-4; D not resolved. The CDR3 length is 15 residues. Trimming shortened V by 6 bases and J by 4 bases, and 15 bases separated the two germline ends. Germline-derived CDR1 and CDR2 are KGHSH and LQKENI. The CDR3 loop reads CASSRSKVDNEKLFF. The CDR3 DNA reads TGTGCCAGCTCTCGAAGTAAGGTCGATAATGAAAAACTGTTTTTT.

The chain couples TRBV5-1 to TRBJ1-2; the D is unclear. CDR1 is SGHRS, CDR2 YFSETQ, per germline. This CDR3 contains 13 residues. The ends were cut back, 3 bases at V and 0 bases at J, with 6 bases in the middle. The CDR3 DNA is TGCGCCAGCAGCTCTGGTACTAACTATGGCTACACCTTC. This translates into CASSSGTNYGYTF.

This chain uses TRBV2 with TRBJ2-1; D is ambiguous. The CDR3 runs to 14 residues. The V gene's germline CDR1 is SNHLY and CDR2 FYNNEI. The V and J ends lost 6 bases and 7 bases respectively, with 16 bases between them. In DNA, the CDR3 is TGTGCCAGCAGGGCCTCTTCCGGACGGAATGAGCAGTTCTTC. Translation gives CASRASSGRNEQFF.

The genes are TRBV7-9 and TRBJ1-1; no clear D gene. CDR1 is SEHNR, CDR2 FQNEAQ, per germline (reference sequence). The length of the CDR3 is 13 residues. Trimming left V 4 bases short and J 6 bases short, with 12 bases between. CDR3 sequence reads: CASSSPKRAEAFF. CDR3 coding DNA: TGTGCCAGCAGCTCCCCGAAGAGGGCTGAAGCTTTCTTT.

This chain uses TRBV10-2 with TRBJ2-2; D remains unclear. This CDR3 region has 14 residues. Germline assignment: CDR1 WSHSY and CDR2 SAAADI. V was trimmed by 7 bases and J by 0 bases, leaving 9 bases between them. As DNA, the CDR3 is TGCGCCAGCACGAGGAATACGAACACCGGGGAGCTGTTTTTT. Its protein product is CASTRNTNTGELFF.

The gene calls are TRBV7-2 and TRBJ1-5; no firm D call. V lost 1 base, J lost 2 bases, and 3 bases lay in between. There are 13 residues in the CDR3. Germline V CDR1 and CDR2: SGHTA, FQGNSA. CDR3 sequence reads: CASSLDRNQPQHF. The CDR3 DNA reads TGTGCCAGCAGCTTAGACCGCAATCAGCCCCAGCATTTT.

This clone was counted a few times. The V gene is TRBV5-4, the J gene TRBJ1-6; D possibly corresponds to TRBD1 (6 bases). The CDR3 has 14 amino acids. V shed 3 bases and J shed 9 bases, with 13 bases lying between them. CDR1 and CDR2 from the germline V gene are SGHNT and YYREEE (reference sequence). CDR3 nucleotide sequence: TGTGCCAGCAGCTCACAGGGTTTAGTTTCACCCCTCCACTTT. Residues: CASSSQGLVSPLHF.

The chain couples TRBV11-2 to TRBJ1-2, with TRBD1 as a possible D gene (6 bases). The CDR3 has 16 amino acids. Trimming removed 0 bases from V and 4 bases from J, with 15 bases in between. Germline values: CDR1 SGHAT, CDR2 FQNNGV. The CDR3 DNA is TGTGCCAGCAGCTTAGATCTAACGGACAGAGGCTATGGCTACACCTTC. It encodes CASSLDLTDRGYGYTF.

This sequence joins TRBV27 and TRBJ2-3; D is undetermined. Germline CDR1 and CDR2: MNHEY and SMNVEV (reference sequence). The CDR3 loop spans 17 amino acids. Trimming pared 0 bases from V and 6 bases from J, leaving 19 bases between. The CDR3 here is CASSLSLSVYSRDTQYF. The CDR3 DNA reads TGTGCCAGCAGTTTATCTTTGTCGGTCTACTCCCGGGATACGCAGTATTTT.

V is TRBV10-3 and J is TRBJ2-3; D is possibly TRBD2 (5 bases). The V gene lost 9 bases and the J gene lost 2 bases, with 21 bases spanning the gap. The CDR3 covers 16 residues. Germline V CDR1 and CDR2: ENHRY, SYGVKD. This CDR3 reads CAIKRDPGIVTDTQYF. In nucleotides, the CDR3 is TGTGCCATTAAGAGGGATCCGGGGATAGTCACAGATACGCAGTATTTT.

The chain joins TRBV2 to TRBJ2-3; possible D gene TRBD2, 5 bases. The V gene lost 0 bases and the J gene lost 4 bases, with 8 bases spanning the gap. Germline V gene sequence: CDR1 SNHLY, CDR2 FYNNEI. The CDR3 sequence is 14 residues long. CDR3 sequence reads: CASSEAGVADTQYF. CDR3 nucleotide sequence: TGTGCCAGCAGTGAAGCGGGAGTCGCAGATACGCAGTATTTT. Looking up the rest from reference TRBV2 and TRBJ2-3 gives the full variable domain: EPEVTQTPSHQVTQMGQEVILRCVPISNHLYFYWYRQILGQKVEFLVSFYNNEISEKSEIFDDQFSVERPDGSNFTLKIRSTKLEDSAMYFCASSEAGVADTQYFGPGTRLTVL.

In its sample, this clone was seen once. This sequence joins TRBV5-1 and TRBJ2-5; 10 positions agree with TRBD2. Germline assignment: CDR1 SGHRS and CDR2 YFSETQ. V shed 4 bases and J 7 bases; nucleotides not matched to a gene: 7. The CDR3 spans 14 residues. The DNA for the CDR3 is TGCGCCAGCAGCCTGGAGAGCGGGAGGGGGACCCAGTACTTC. Amino acid sequence: CASSLESGRGTQYF.

CDR3 loop: CASSQGVGTVQETQYF. CDR3 coding DNA: TGTGCCAGCAGCCAAGGCGTAGGGACAGTCCAAGAGACCCAGTACTTC. J is TRBJ2-5 and V is TRBV4-2; TRBD1 agrees at 7 bases. This CDR3 contains 16 residues. Germline trimming cut 1 base from V and 1 base from J; bases unmatched to any gene: 6. Per germline, CDR1 LGHNA and CDR2 YNFKEQ.

The V and J genes are TRBV11-2 and TRBJ2-1, with 9 bases matching TRBD2. This CDR3 region has 16 residues. Germline lookup yields CDR1 SGHAT and CDR2 FQNNGV. Losses at the gene ends were 1 base for V and 6 bases for J; bases not matched to a gene: 7. The CDR3 is CASSLAGGGAVNEQFF. CDR3 sequence (DNA): TGTGCCAGCAGCTTAGCGGGCGGGGGGGCGGTCAATGAGCAGTTCTTC. Using reference TRBV11-2 and TRBJ2-1 for the parts outside the CDR3, the full variable domain is EAGVAQSPRYKIIEKRQSVAFWCNPISGHATLYWYQQILGQGPKLLIQFQNNGVVDDSQLPKDRFSAERLKGVDSTLKIQPAKLEDSAVYLCASSLAGGGAVNEQFFGPGTRLTVL.

The chain employs TRBV19 and TRBJ2-2, with 9 positions matching TRBD1. The trim removed 4 bases at V and 7 bases at J, leaving 4 bases unmatched. The germline gives CDR1 LNHDA, CDR2 SQIVND (reference sequence). This CDR3 comprises 14 residues. The DNA of the CDR3 is TGTGCCAGTAGTAGGGGACAGGGACACGGGGAGCTGTTTTTT. Translated: CASSRGQGHGELFF.

The V gene is TRBV6-5, the J gene TRBJ2-1, with TRBD1 matching over 8 bases. V lost 4 bases to trimming and J lost 6 bases; unmatched junction nucleotides: 5. The germline V gene has CDR1 MNHEY and CDR2 SVGAGI. The length of the CDR3 is 14 residues. The CDR3: CASSSRTGTNEQFF. For the CDR3, the DNA is TGTGCCAGCAGTTCAAGGACAGGGACCAATGAGCAGTTCTTC.

This sequence joins TRBV5-1 and TRBJ2-7; possibly TRBD1 for D (6 bases). Germline V gives CDR1 SGHRS, CDR2 YFSETQ. The CDR3 spans 15 residues. Trimming removed 2 bases at V and 2 bases at J, with 14 bases between. CDR3 sequence: CASSFGRGIPYEQYF. CDR3 nucleotides: TGCGCCAGCAGCTTCGGCAGGGGCATACCCTACGAGCAGTACTTC.

The chain employs TRBV18 and TRBJ1-4; D possibly corresponds to TRBD1 (6 bases). CDR1 and CDR2 from the germline V gene are KGHSH and LQKENI. Trimming left V 0 bases short and J 7 bases short, with 12 bases between. The CDR3 spans 15 residues. CDR3 in DNA: TGTGCCAGCTCACCACCGGGGGCTGTGGGTGAAAAACTGTTTTTT. It is translated as CASSPPGAVGEKLFF.

The chain carries TRBV10-1 and TRBJ2-2; TRBD2 matches at 8 bases. The germline gives CDR1 WNHNN, CDR2 SYGVQD (reference sequence). Trimming removed 3 bases from V and 0 bases from J; junction bases left unmatched: 6. The CDR3 has 17 amino acids. The CDR3, as DNA: TGCGCCAGCAGTGATCTAGCGGGCACCACGAACACCGGGGAGCTGTTTTTT. Amino acids: CASSDLAGTTNTGELFF.

V is TRBV9 and J is TRBJ2-4; D unclear. The CDR3 consists of 18 residues. Trimming stripped 0 bases from V and 0 bases from J, with 16 bases between. Germline CDR1 and CDR2: SGDLS and YYNGEE. The CDR3 sequence: CASSVVDGSQVAKNIQYF. The CDR3 region has the DNA TGTGCCAGCAGCGTAGTAGACGGAAGCCAAGTAGCCAAAAACATTCAGTACTTC.

This chain connects TRBV5-1 to TRBJ2-3; 11 positions agree with TRBD1. This CDR3 has 19 amino acids. V gave up 3 bases and J gave up 1 base; unmatched junction bases: 13. CDR1 and CDR2 from the germline V gene are SGHRS and YFSETQ. The CDR3 is CASSSGQGVELWGTDTQYF. The CDR3 DNA reads as TGCGCCAGCAGCTCGGGACAGGGGGTAGAGCTATGGGGCACAGATACGCAGTATTTT.